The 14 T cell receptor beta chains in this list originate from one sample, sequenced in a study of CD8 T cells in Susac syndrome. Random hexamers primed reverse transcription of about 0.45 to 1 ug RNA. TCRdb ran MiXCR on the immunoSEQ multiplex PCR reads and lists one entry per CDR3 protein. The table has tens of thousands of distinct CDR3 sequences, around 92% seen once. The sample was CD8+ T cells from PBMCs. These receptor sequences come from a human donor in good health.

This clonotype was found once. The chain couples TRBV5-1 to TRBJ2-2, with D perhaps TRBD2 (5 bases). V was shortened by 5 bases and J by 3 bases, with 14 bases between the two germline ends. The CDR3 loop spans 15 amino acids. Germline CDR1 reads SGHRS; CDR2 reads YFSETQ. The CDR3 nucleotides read TGCGCCAGCAGATTCTACCGGGATTACACCGGGGAGCTGTTTTTT. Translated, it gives CASRFYRDYTGELFF.

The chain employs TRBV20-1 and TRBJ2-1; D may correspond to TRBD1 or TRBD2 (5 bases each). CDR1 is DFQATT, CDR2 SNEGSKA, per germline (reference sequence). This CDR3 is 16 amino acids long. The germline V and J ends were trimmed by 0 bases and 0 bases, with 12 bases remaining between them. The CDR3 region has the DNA TGCAGTGCTAGAGATCGCTGGGGGAGCTCCTACAATGAGCAGTTCTTC. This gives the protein CSARDRWGSSYNEQFF.

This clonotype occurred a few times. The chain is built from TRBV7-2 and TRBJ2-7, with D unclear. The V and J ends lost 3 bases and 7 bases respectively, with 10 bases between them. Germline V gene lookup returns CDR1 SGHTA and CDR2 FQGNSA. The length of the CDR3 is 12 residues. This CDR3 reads CASSFMALEQYF. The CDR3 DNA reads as TGTGCCAGCAGCTTTATGGCATTAGAGCAGTACTTC.

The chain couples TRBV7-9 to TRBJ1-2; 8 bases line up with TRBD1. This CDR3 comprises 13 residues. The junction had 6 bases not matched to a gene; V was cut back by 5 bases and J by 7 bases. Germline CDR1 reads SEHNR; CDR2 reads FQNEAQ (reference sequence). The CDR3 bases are TGTGCCAGCAGCCCGCAGGGGGCGGGTGGCTACACCTTC. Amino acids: CASSPQGAGGYTF. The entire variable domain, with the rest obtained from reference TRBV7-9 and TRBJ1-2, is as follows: DTGVSQNPRHKITKRGQNVTFRCDPISEHNRLYWYRQTLGQGPEFLTYFQNEAQLEKSRLLSDRFSAERPKGSFSTLEIQRTEQGDSAMYLCASSPQGAGGYTFGSGTRLTVV.

The CDR3 sequence: CAWSVLAGGYNEQFF. CDR3 DNA: TGTGCCTGGAGTGTATTAGCGGGGGGATACAATGAGCAGTTCTTC. J is TRBJ2-1 and V is TRBV30; 10 bases fit TRBD2. The CDR3 runs 15 residues. V shed 0 bases, J shed 4 bases, and the junction held 3 bases outside the gene matches. The germline CDR1 and CDR2 sequences are GTSNPN and SVGIG (reference sequence).

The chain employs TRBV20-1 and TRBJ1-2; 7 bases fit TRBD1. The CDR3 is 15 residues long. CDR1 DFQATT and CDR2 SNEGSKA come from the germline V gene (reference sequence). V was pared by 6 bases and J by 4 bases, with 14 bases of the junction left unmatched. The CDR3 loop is CSAAPDDRVAYGYTF. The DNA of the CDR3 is TGCAGTGCCGCACCGGATGACAGGGTGGCCTATGGCTACACCTTC.

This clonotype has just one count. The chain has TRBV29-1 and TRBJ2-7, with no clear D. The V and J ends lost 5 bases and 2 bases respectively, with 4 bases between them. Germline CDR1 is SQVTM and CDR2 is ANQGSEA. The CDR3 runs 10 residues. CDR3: CSVITYEQYF. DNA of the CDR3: TGCAGCGTTATTACCTACGAGCAGTACTTC.

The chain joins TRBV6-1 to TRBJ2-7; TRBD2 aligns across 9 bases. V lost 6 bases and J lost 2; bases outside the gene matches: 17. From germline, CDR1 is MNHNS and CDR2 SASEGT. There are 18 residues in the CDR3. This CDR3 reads CASRTTGLAYLGTYEQYF. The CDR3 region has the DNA TGTGCCAGCAGAACTACGGGACTAGCTTATCTCGGAACCTACGAGCAGTACTTC.

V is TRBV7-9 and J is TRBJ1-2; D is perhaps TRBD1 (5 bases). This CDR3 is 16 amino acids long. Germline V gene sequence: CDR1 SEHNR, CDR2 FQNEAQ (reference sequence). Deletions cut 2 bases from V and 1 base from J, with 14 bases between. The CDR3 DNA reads TGTGCCAGCAGCTTAAGTTTGACAGACCTTAACTATGGCTACACCTTC. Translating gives CASSLSLTDLNYGYTF.

CDR3: CSVEDVRGVGVTGRPRETQYF. The CDR3 DNA reads as TGCAGCGTTGAAGATGTAAGGGGGGTGGGGGTCACAGGACGTCCGCGAGAGACCCAGTACTTC. The chain joins TRBV29-1 to TRBJ2-5; D might be TRBD1 or TRBD2, each matching 6 bases. The CDR3 totals 21 residues. Per germline, CDR1 SQVTM and CDR2 ANQGSEA. V was clipped by 0 bases and J by 4 bases, with 33 bases between them.

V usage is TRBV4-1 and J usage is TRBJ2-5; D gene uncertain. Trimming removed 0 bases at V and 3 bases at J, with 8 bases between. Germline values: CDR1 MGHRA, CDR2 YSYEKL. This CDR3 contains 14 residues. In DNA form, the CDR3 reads TGCGCCAGCAGCCAAGATAACAGTAAAGAGACCCAGTACTTC. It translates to CASSQDNSKETQYF.

As DNA, the CDR3 is TGTGCCAGCAGTCCTAGCGGGTCCTACAATGAGCAGTTCTTC. It specifies CASSPSGSYNEQFF. V is TRBV27 and J is TRBJ2-1; 8 bases agree with TRBD2. The CDR3 is 14 amino acids. The germline V gene encodes CDR1 MNHEY and CDR2 SMNVEV (reference sequence). V trimming: 5 bases; J trimming: 1 base; junction bases outside the gene matches: 1.

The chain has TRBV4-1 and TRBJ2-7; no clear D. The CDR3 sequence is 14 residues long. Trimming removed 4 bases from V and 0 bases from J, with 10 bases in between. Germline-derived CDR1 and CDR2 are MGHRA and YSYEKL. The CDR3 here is CASSLKEASYEQYF. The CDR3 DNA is TGCGCCAGCAGCCTCAAAGAGGCCTCCTACGAGCAGTACTTC.

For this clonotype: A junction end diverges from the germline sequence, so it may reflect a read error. The CDR3, as DNA: TGTGCCAGCAGTTTAGTAGGGACCTACAAGCAGTACTTC. It is translated as CASSLVGTYKQYF. The chain carries TRBV27 and TRBJ2-7; perhaps D is TRBD1 or TRBD2 (5 bases each). Germline CDR1 is MNHEY and CDR2 is SMNVEV (reference sequence). The CDR3 contains 13 residues.